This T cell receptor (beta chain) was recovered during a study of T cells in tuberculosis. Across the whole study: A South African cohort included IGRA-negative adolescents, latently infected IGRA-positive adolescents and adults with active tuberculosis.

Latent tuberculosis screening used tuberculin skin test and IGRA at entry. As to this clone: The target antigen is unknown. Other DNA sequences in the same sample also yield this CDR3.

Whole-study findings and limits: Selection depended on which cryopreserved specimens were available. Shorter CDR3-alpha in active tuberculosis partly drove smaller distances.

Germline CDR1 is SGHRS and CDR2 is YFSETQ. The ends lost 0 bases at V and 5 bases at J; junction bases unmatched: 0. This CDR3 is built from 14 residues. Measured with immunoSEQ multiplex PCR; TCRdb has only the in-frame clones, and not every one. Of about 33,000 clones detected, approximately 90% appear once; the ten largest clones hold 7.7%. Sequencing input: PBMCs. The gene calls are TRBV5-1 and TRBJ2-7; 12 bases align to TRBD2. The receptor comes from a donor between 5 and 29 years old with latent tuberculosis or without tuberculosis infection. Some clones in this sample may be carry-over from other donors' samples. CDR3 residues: CASSLGLAGDEQYF. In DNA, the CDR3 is TGCGCCAGCAGCTTGGGACTAGCGGGGGACGAGCAGTACTTC.